This passage covers 8 T cell receptor beta chains from one sample sequenced in a study of cytomegalovirus exposure and HLA in healthy donors. The protocol was immunoSEQ multiplex PCR, while the TCRdb copy is restricted to in-frame clones and leaves out a portion. The sample lists roughly 180,000 clones, more than 75% seen once, with approximately 7% in the top ten. The sample consisted of PBMCs. These receptors all stem from a man younger than 30 in good health and CMV-seropositive.

The chain links TRBV6-5 to TRBJ2-7; 8 nucleotides agree with TRBD1. Per germline, CDR1 MNHEY and CDR2 SVGAGI. This CDR3 contains 14 residues. Trimming removed 5 bases from V and 2 bases from J; junction bases left unmatched: 5. The CDR3 nucleotides are TGTGCCAGCAGTCGGACAGGGACAACCTACGAGCAGTACTTC. Encoded protein: CASSRTGTTYEQYF.

This clone was found a few times. The V gene is TRBV7-8, the J gene TRBJ2-5; a weak D match, TRBD1 (6 bases). The V end lost 5 bases, the J end lost 2 bases, and 15 bases lay between the germline ends. Germline assignment: CDR1 SGHVS and CDR2 FQNEAQ. The CDR3 contains 15 residues. CDR3 DNA: TGTGCCAGCAGCCCTCGGGACACCTATCAAGAGACCCAGTACTTC. It is translated as CASSPRDTYQETQYF.

J is TRBJ2-1 and V is TRBV5-6; 7 nucleotides align to TRBD1. The CDR3 extends over 16 amino acids. The trim removed 6 bases at V and 0 bases at J, leaving 9 bases unmatched. CDR1 is SGHDT, CDR2 YYEEEE, per germline. CDR3 loop: CASNSLGTDSYNEQFF. The CDR3 DNA sequence: TGTGCCAGCAATTCATTAGGGACAGACTCCTACAATGAGCAGTTCTTC.

This rearrangement joins TRBV2 to TRBJ1-1; 8 nucleotides match TRBD1. Germline V lookup: CDR1 SNHLY, CDR2 FYNNEI. CDR3 length equals 12 residues. Trimming cost V 3 bases and J 9 bases; bases outside gene matches: 3. The DNA for the CDR3 is TGTGCCAGCAGTGAGGGACAGGAAAAAGCTTTCTTT. Its translation is CASSEGQEKAFF.

V is TRBV28 and J is TRBJ2-7, with 15 bases identical to TRBD2. The CDR3 has 14 residues. The V segment lost 10 bases and the J segment 5 bases; nucleotides outside the gene matches: 6. Germline V lookup: CDR1 MDHEN, CDR2 SYDVKM. CDR3 amino acids: CAIGTSGRSHEQYF. DNA for the CDR3: TGTGCCATCGGGACTAGCGGGAGGTCCCACGAGCAGTACTTC.

Of note for this clone: The same CDR3 is also encoded by other DNA sequences in this sample. CDR3 sequence (DNA): TGTGCCAGCAGCGCGGGACTAGCGGACTACGAGCAGTACTTC. Protein sequence: CASSAGLADYEQYF. This chain links TRBV9 with TRBJ2-7; 11 nucleotides line up with TRBD2. CDR3 length: 14 residues. V lost 3 bases to trimming and J lost 3 bases; unmatched junction nucleotides: 2. Looked up from germline, CDR1 is SGDLS and CDR2 is YYNGEE.

The rearrangement links TRBV7-2 to TRBJ1-1; no clear D. The CDR3 has 11 residues. Germline V gene sequence: CDR1 SGHTA, CDR2 FQGNSA. V was clipped by 1 base and J by 7 bases, with 4 bases between them. The CDR3 nucleotides are TGTGCCAGCAGCTTAGATAGTGAAGCTTTCTTT. Protein product: CASSLDSEAFF.

The chain couples TRBV30 to TRBJ2-2; TRBD1 aligns across 11 bases. V trimming: 0 bases; J trimming: 8 bases; junction bases outside the gene matches: 8. The CDR3 consists of 16 residues. CDR1 GTSNPN and CDR2 SVGIG come from the germline V gene (reference sequence). The CDR3 loop reads CAWSVRDRGIFGELFF. CDR3 coding DNA: TGTGCCTGGAGTGTCCGGGACAGGGGGATTTTTGGGGAGCTGTTTTTT. Filled out from reference TRBV30 and TRBJ2-2, the complete variable domain reads SQTIHQWPATLVQPVGSPLSLECTVEGTSNPNLYWYRQAAGRGLQLLFYSVGIGQISSEVPQNLSASRPQDRQFILSSKKLLLSDSGFYLCAWSVRDRGIFGELFFGEGSRLTVL.